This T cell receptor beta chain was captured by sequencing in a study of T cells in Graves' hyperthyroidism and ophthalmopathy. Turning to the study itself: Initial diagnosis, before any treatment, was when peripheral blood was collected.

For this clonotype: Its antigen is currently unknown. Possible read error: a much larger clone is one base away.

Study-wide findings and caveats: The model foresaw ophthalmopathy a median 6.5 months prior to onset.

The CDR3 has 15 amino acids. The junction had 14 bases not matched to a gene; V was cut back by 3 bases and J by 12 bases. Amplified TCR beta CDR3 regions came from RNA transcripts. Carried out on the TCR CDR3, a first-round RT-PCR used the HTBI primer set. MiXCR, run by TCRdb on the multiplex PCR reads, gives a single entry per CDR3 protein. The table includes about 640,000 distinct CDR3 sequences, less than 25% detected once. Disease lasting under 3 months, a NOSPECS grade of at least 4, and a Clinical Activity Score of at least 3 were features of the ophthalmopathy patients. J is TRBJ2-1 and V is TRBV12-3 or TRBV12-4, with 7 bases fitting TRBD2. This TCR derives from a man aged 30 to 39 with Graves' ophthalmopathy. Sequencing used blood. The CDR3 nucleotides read TGTGCCAGCAGTTTGGCGGGAGCCCCCGGGGGAGGGCAGTTCTTC. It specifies CASSLAGAPGGGQFF.